These T cell receptor beta chains were read from a single sample in a study of beta chain features in type 1 diabetes. Method: immunoSEQ multiplex PCR; TCRdb's copy keeps in-frame clones and lacks some. The sample holds 250,000 to 300,000 clones, around 15% seen once. Sequenced sample: naive CD4+ T cells from blood. The receptors derive from a man aged 25 to 40 with type 1 diabetes. Both conserved end residues are part of each CDR3. The D gene is left open where the match is weak. Size values are once, few and many counts, or a class for expanded clones, and some rows have none.

clone size | D gene | J gene | V gene | CDR3 protein | CDR3 DNA
few | TRBD1 | TRBJ2-2 | TRBV30 | CAWEPGTAAGELFF | TGTGCCTGGGAACCCGGGACAGCCGCCGGGGAGCTGTTTTTT
. | TRBD2 | TRBJ2-7 | TRBV28 | CASSLWTSGTNYEQYF | TGTGCCAGCAGTTTATGGACTAGCGGGACTAACTACGAGCAGTACTTC
few | . | TRBJ2-7 | TRBV30 | CAWSSGFYEQYF | TGTGCCTGGAGTAGCGGGTTCTACGAGCAGTACTTC
. | TRBD1 | TRBJ1-2 | TRBV5-1 | CASSLDRGIDGYTF | TGCGCCAGCAGCTTGGACAGGGGAATAGATGGCTACACCTTC
few | TRBD1 | TRBJ2-5 | TRBV9 | CASSAGTGGETQYF | TGTGCCAGCAGCGCCGGGACAGGGGGAGAGACCCAGTACTTC
few | TRBD2 | TRBJ2-1 | TRBV19 | CASSAGLAVYNEQFF | TGTGCCAGTAGTGCTGGACTAGCGGTTTACAATGAGCAGTTCTTC
few | . | TRBJ2-7 | TRBV18 | CASSPGGVEQYF | TGTGCCAGCTCACCGGGCGGGGTCGAGCAGTACTTC
. | TRBD2 | TRBJ2-7 | TRBV28 | CASSSPLAGGYYEQYF | TGTGCCAGCAGTTCCCCGCTAGCGGGAGGGTATTACGAGCAGTACTTC
few | TRBD2 | TRBJ2-7 | TRBV28 | CASSLLAGVPEQYF | TGTGCCAGCAGTTTATTGGCGGGAGTACCCGAGCAGTACTTC
. | TRBD2 | TRBJ2-5 | TRBV9 | CASSVGTSGVQETQYF | TGTGCCAGCAGCGTAGGGACTAGCGGGGTCCAAGAGACCCAGTACTTC
few | . | TRBJ2-7 | TRBV7-2 | CASSPPSLYEQYF | TGTGCCAGCAGCCCCCCCTCCCTGTACGAGCAGTACTTC
few | TRBD2 | TRBJ2-5 | TRBV7-3 | CASSLGLAGYETQYF | TGTGCCAGCAGCTTAGGACTAGCGGGATATGAGACCCAGTACTTC
few | . | TRBJ2-7 | TRBV4-1 | CASSGTQQSYEQYF | TGCGCCAGCAGCGGGACACAGCAGTCCTACGAGCAGTACTTC
few | TRBD2 | TRBJ2-5 | TRBV5-1 | CASSLLGSGSGKETQYF | TGCGCCAGCAGCTTGTTGGGTAGCGGGAGCGGTAAAGAGACCCAGTACTTC
. | . | TRBJ1-3 | TRBV7-9 | CASSLGDRNTIYF | TGTGCCAGCAGCTTAGGGGACAGAAACACCATATATTTT
few | TRBD2 | TRBJ2-2 | TRBV9 | CASSRRGTSGNTGELFF | TGTGCCAGCAGCAGACGCGGGACTAGCGGAAACACCGGGGAGCTGTTTTTT
. | . | TRBJ1-1 | TRBV9 | CASSAEGQMNTEAFF | TGTGCCAGCAGCGCCGAAGGACAGATGAACACTGAAGCTTTCTTT
few | TRBD1 | TRBJ2-4 | TRBV5-1 | CASSPNRGWENIQYF | TGCGCCAGCAGCCCCAACAGGGGATGGGAAAACATTCAGTACTTC
. | TRBD2 | TRBJ2-1 | TRBV6-4 | CASSDSSGREQFF | TGTGCCAGCAGTGACTCGAGCGGGAGGGAGCAGTTCTTC
few | . | TRBJ2-3 | TRBV7-9 | CASSPDSYTDTQYF | TGTGCCAGCAGCCCGGACTCATACACAGATACGCAGTATTTT
few | . | TRBJ2-7 | TRBV4-3 | CASSQETESGQYF | TGCGCCAGCAGCCAAGAAACTGAGTCCGGGCAGTACTTC
few | TRBD2 | TRBJ2-5 | TRBV5-4 | CASSFGSGRAGETQYF | TGTGCCAGCAGCTTCGGGAGCGGGAGGGCCGGTGAGACCCAGTACTTC
few | . | TRBJ2-1 | TRBV18 | CASSPKGGNEQFF | TGTGCCAGCTCACCTAAAGGGGGAAATGAGCAGTTCTTC
. | TRBD2 | TRBJ2-7 | TRBV14 | CASSPAREVYEQYF | TGTGCCAGCAGCCCCGCCCGGGAGGTCTACGAGCAGTACTTC
few | . | TRBJ2-7 | TRBV18 | CASSPGVAGSSYEQYF | TGTGCCAGCTCCCCAGGTGTCGCGGGGAGCTCCTACGAGCAGTACTTC
. | TRBD2 | TRBJ2-6 | TRBV7-8 | CASSSVLQREGLAGANVLTF | TGTGCCAGCAGCTCGGTCCTCCAGCGGGAGGGCCTGGCGGGGGCCAACGTCCTGACTTTC
few | . | TRBJ2-7 | TRBV21-1 | CASSSPRARYEQYF | TGTGCCAGCAGCAGTCCCAGGGCCCGATACGAGCAGTACTTC
few | . | TRBJ2-1 | TRBV7-2 | CASSRLGIEQFF | TGTGCCAGCAGCCGACTAGGGATTGAGCAGTTCTTC
few | . | TRBJ2-1 | TRBV5-6 | CASSFRTHHNEQFF | TGTGCCAGCAGCTTCAGGACTCACCACAATGAGCAGTTCTTC
. | . | TRBJ1-1 | TRBV18 | CASSPQGVPTEAFF | TGTGCCAGCTCACCACAGGGGGTCCCCACTGAAGCTTTCTTT
few | . | TRBJ2-2 | TRBV5-1 | CATTSGQNTGELFF | TGCGCCACCACGAGTGGGCAGAACACCGGGGAGCTGTTTTTT
few | . | TRBJ2-7 | TRBV5-6 | CASSSGHDEQYF | TGTGCCAGCAGCTCCGGACATGACGAGCAGTACTTC
few | . | TRBJ1-5 | TRBV28 | CASSFKGRGNQPQHF | TGTGCCAGCAGTTTCAAGGGGCGAGGTAATCAGCCCCAGCATTTT
. | TRBD1 | TRBJ1-2 | TRBV18 | CASSQGQGDGYTF | TGTGCCAGCTCGCAGGGACAGGGCGACGGCTACACCTTC
few | TRBD1 | TRBJ1-3 | TRBV28 | CASSTVQGNTIYF | TGTGCCAGCAGTACAGTACAGGGGAACACCATATATTTT
. | TRBD1 | TRBJ2-3 | TRBV7-9 | CASSKTGGRGTDTQYF | TGTGCCAGCAGCAAAACAGGGGGCAGGGGCACAGATACGCAGTATTTT